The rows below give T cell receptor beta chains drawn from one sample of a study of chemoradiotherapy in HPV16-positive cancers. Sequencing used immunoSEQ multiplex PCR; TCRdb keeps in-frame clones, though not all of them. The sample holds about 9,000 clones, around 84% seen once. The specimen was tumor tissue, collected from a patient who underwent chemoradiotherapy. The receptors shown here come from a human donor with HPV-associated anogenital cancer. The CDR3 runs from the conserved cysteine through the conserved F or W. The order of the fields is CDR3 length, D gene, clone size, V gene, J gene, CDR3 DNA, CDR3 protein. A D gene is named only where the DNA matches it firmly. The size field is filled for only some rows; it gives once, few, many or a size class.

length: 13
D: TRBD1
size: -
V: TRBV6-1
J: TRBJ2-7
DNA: TGTGCCAGCAGGGGTCCCGGGACAGGGTCCAAGTACTTC
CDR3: CASRGPGTGSKYF

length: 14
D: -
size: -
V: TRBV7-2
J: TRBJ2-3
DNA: TGTGCCAGCAGCTTAGCGGGTAGGGCAGATACGCAGTATTTT
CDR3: CASSLAGRADTQYF

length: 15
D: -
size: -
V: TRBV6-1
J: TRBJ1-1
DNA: TGTGCCAGCAGTGTTAACAGGGATGGGAACACTGAAGCTTTCTTT
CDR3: CASSVNRDGNTEAFF

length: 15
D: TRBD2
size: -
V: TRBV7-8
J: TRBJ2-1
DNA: TGTGCCAGCAGCTTTACTAGCGGGAGTTATGGCGAGCAGTTCTTC
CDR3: CASSFTSGSYGEQFF

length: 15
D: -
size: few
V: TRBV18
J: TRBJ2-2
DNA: TGTGCCAGCTCACCACCTGTGGGGTCCACCGGGGAGCTGTTTTTT
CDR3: CASSPPVGSTGELFF

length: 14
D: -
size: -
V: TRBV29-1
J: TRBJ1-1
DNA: TGCAGCGCTTCAGGGCCAGGGATGAACACTGAAGCTTTCTTT
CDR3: CSASGPGMNTEAFF

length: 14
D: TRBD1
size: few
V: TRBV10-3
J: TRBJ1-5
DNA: TGTGCCATCGGAACAGGGGACAGCAATCAGCCCCAGCATTTT
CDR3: CAIGTGDSNQPQHF

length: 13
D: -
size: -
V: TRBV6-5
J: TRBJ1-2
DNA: TGTGCCAGCAGTCAGGGCGCGGACTATGGCTACACCTTC
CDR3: CASSQGADYGYTF

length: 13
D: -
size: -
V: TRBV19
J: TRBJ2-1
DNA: TGTGCCAGTAGTCCCTCCCCGAGCGATGAGCAGTTCTTC
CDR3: CASSPSPSDEQFF

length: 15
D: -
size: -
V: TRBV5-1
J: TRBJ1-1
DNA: TGCGCCAGCAGCCCCGGCGGGGGGCCGAACACTGAAGCTTTCTTT
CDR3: CASSPGGGPNTEAFF

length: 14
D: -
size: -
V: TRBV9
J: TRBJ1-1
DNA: TGTGCCAGCAGCGCCCCAGGGTTGGGCACTGAAGCTTTCTTT
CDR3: CASSAPGLGTEAFF

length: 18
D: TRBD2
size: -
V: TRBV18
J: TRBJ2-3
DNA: TGTGCCAGCTCACCACCTGTGGGTAGCGGGGGACTCACAGATACGCAGTATTTT
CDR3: CASSPPVGSGGLTDTQYF

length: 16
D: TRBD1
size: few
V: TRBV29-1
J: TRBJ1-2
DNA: TGCAGCGTTGAAGATGCCGGGACAGGCGGCGGCTATGGCTACACCTTC
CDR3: CSVEDAGTGGGYGYTF

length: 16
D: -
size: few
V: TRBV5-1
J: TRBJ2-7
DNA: TGCGCCAGCAGCTTGGGACCAGACAGGAGCTCCTACGAGCAGTACTTC
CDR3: CASSLGPDRSSYEQYF

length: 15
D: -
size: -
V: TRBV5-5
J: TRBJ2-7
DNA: TGTGCCAGCAGCTTAGGAGGGGGATACTCCTACGAGCAGTACTTC
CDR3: CASSLGGGYSYEQYF

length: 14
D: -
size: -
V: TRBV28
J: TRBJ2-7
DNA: TGTGCCACCAACGACTTGGGCATTGCAGGCGAGCAGTACTTC
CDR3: CATNDLGIAGEQYF

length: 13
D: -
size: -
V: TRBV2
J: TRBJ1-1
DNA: TGTGCCAGGTCCGGGGACATGAACACTGAAGCTTTCTTT
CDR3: CARSGDMNTEAFF

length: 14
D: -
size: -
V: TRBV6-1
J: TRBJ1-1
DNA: TGTGCCAGCAGTAAAAAAGGGGAGGGCACTGAAGCTTTCTTT
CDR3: CASSKKGEGTEAFF

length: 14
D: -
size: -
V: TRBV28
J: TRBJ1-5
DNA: TGTGCCAGCAGTTTAGGGGGGGACATTCAGCCCCAGCATTTT
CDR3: CASSLGGDIQPQHF

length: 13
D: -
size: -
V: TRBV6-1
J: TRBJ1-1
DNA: TGTGCCAGCAGTGAAGGACGGGACACTGAAGCTTTCTTT
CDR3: CASSEGRDTEAFF

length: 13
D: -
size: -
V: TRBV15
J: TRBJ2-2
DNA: TGTGCCACCAGACGAGGGGGCACCGGGGAGCTGTTTTTT
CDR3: CATRRGGTGELFF

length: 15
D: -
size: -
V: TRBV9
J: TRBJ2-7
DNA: TGTGCCAGCAGCGTAGTTGCTGACGGCTCCTACGAGCAGTACTTC
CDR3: CASSVVADGSYEQYF

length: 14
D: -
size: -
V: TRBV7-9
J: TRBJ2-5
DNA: TGTGCCAGCAGCTTGGGTTGGGGGTCGAAGACCCAGTACTTC
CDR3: CASSLGWGSKTQYF

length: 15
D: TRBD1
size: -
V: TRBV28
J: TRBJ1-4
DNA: TGTGCCAGCGGTAGACAGGGGCGGGGTGATGAAAAACTGTTTTTT
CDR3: CASGRQGRGDEKLFF

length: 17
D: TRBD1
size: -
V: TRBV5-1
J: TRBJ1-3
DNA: TGCGCCAGCAGCGCGCGACAGGGGTCGAGCTCTGGAAACACCATATATTTT
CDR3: CASSARQGSSSGNTIYF

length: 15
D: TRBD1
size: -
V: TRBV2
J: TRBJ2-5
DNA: TGTGCCAGCAGAGCGGACAGGGCGCTGAGAGAGACCCAGTACTTC
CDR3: CASRADRALRETQYF

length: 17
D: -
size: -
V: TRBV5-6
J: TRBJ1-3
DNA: TGTGCCAGCAGCCCGACGAGAGGTGCTTACTCTGGAAACACCATATATTTT
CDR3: CASSPTRGAYSGNTIYF

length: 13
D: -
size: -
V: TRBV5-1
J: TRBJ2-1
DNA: TGCGCCAGCAGATTTGCCCCCTCAAGCGAGCAGTTCTTC
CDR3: CASRFAPSSEQFF

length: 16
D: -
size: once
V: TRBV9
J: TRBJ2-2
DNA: TGTGCCAGCAGCGTGAACAGGGAGAGATTCACCGGGGAGCTGTTTTTT
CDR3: CASSVNRERFTGELFF